This T cell receptor (beta chain) was profiled in a study of shared clonotypes between healthy human individuals. Findings and caveats of the study: Rarefaction exposed incomplete sorted-subset sequencing despite large depth. Few donors limited the genetic and exposure-history diversity represented.

Only CD45RO-negative cells positively selected for CCR7 counted as naive CD8 cells, so terminally differentiated effector memory CD45RA+ cells were excluded. The input for sorted-subset replicate PCRs was around 0.2 ug DNA, 25,000 to 35,000 T cell genomes. The authors' processing: ImmunoSEQ junction-only sequences lacked quality scores, so their filtering differed. The protocol was immunoSEQ multiplex PCR, while the TCRdb copy is restricted to in-frame clones and leaves out a portion. The V and J calls and clone size come from that table; D and trimming were worked out from the DNA. The sample lists fewer than 850,000 clones; about 96% were seen once. The germline gives CDR1 SGHNT, CDR2 YYREEE (reference sequence). The CDR3 runs to 14 residues. Trimming cost V 3 bases and J 2 bases, with 10 bases left between them. Details on this clone: The antigen is not known.

This sequence was found in a man younger than 40 in good health. The sample comprised naive CD8+ T cells sorted from blood. The chain links TRBV5-4 to TRBJ2-3; D is undetermined. CDR3 region: CASSSGRLTDTQYF. In DNA form, the CDR3 reads TGTGCCAGCAGCTCTGGCAGACTCACAGATACGCAGTATTTT. The full variable domain, completed using reference TRBV5-4 and TRBJ2-3, is ETGVTQSPTHLIKTRGQQVTLRCSSQSGHNTVSWYQQALGQGPQFIFQYYREEENGRGNFPPRFSGLQFPNYSSELNVNALELDDSALYLCASSSGRLTDTQYFGPGTRLTVL.